This T cell receptor beta chain was identified during a study of blood T cell repertoires in COVID-19. Overall study: Researchers got acute and convalescent COVID-19 samples from the United States, Italy and Spain. Sources were T cells, B-cell-depleted T cells, or PBMCs; the material itself was cDNA or gDNA.

In the authors' methods: Estimation of nucleated cell counts relied on the amplification of reference gene primers. The assay was immunoSEQ multiplex PCR, and TCRdb's table has in-frame clones only and misses some. From that table come the V and J calls and clone size; the DNA was used to work out D and trimming. The sample contains around 60,000 clones, approximately 80% of which appear only once. The V end was cut by 6 bases, the J end by 0 bases, with 14 bases between. CDR3 length: 16 amino acids. The germline gives CDR1 MNHNY, CDR2 SVGAGI (reference sequence). This chain joins TRBV6-6 and TRBJ2-2; perhaps TRBD2 as D (7 bases). Sequenced sample: peripheral blood. This clonotype was obtained from a man aged 65 to 85 with acute or convalescent COVID-19. This CDR3 reads CASSPRGASNTGELFF. Here the CDR3 DNA reads TGTGCCAGCAGCCCACGGGGGGCCTCGAACACCGGGGAGCTGTTTTTT.